This T cell receptor (beta chain) was profiled in a study of identical twins. Each CDR3 protein is one row after TCRdb ran MiXCR on the 5' RACE reads. This sample has 410,000 or so distinct CDR3 sequences, with about 18% found just once. As to this clonotype: Its antigen remains unidentified.

Trimming stripped 3 bases from V and 7 bases from J, with 15 bases between. The CDR3 contains 13 residues. Germline-derived CDR1 and CDR2 are DFQATT and SNEGSKA (reference sequence). General study points: In drawing conclusions, the study used cross-sectional statistical analysis and did not follow the same donors. Twin pairs' shared out-of-frame alpha sequences were enriched in low generation probability. Invariant populations such as MAIT and iNKT cells could partly muddle zero-insertion analyses.

Material for sequencing was naive T cells sorted from blood. V and J are TRBV20-1 and TRBJ1-1, with D hard to call. The clonotype comes from a man in his forties or fifties in good health. The CDR3 loop reads CSASSNGPREAFF. The CDR3 DNA follows: TGCAGTGCTAGTTCAAACGGGCCACGTGAAGCTTTCTTT.